These T cell receptor beta chains were read from a single sample in a study of T cells and Merkel cell carcinoma outcomes. Measured with immunoSEQ multiplex PCR; TCRdb has only the in-frame clones, and not every one. Seen here are more than 2,500 clones, roughly 85% observed once, and the top ten hold 16%. The source material was tumor tissue from Merkel cell carcinoma. The receptors were gathered from a human donor with Merkel cell carcinoma. CDR3s include the opening cysteine and the closing phenylalanine or tryptophan. The D gene is left open where the match is weak. Part of the rows lack a size; the others show once, few, many or a class for expanded clones.

>TRBJ2-3|16|NA|TRBV2|TRBD2
CASSKGLAGSTDTQYF
TGTGCCAGCAGTAAGGGACTAGCGGGGAGCACAGATACGCAGTATTTT
>TRBJ2-2|22|once|TRBV23-1|TRBD2
CASSQSILGLACSRKYTGELFF
TGCGCCAGCAGTCAATCGATACTGGGACTAGCTTGTTCGCGGAAATACACCGGGGAGCTGTTTTTT
>TRBJ1-4|16|NA|TRBV11-2|NA
CASSSNLGGTREKLFF
TGTGCCAGCAGCTCGAACTTAGGGGGGACGAGAGAAAAACTGTTTTTT
>TRBJ1-2|16|NA|TRBV4-1|TRBD1
CASSQDPRGLLSGYTF
TGCGCCAGCAGCCAAGATCCCAGGGGGCTATTGAGTGGCTACACCTTC
>TRBJ2-7|11|once|TRBV27|NA
CASSPPGEQYF
TGTGCCAGCAGTCCCCCCGGGGAGCAGTACTTC
>TRBJ2-1|11|NA|TRBV20-1|NA
CSARGGAEQFF
TGCAGTGCTAGAGGGGGAGCTGAGCAGTTCTTC
>TRBJ1-1|14|NA|TRBV4-2|TRBD1
CASSQDPGGFEAFF
TGTGCCAGCAGCCAAGACCCAGGGGGCTTTGAAGCTTTCTTT
>TRBJ2-1|12|few|TRBV2|NA
CASTWGANEQFF
TGTGCCAGCACCTGGGGGGCCAATGAGCAGTTCTTC
>TRBJ2-2|16|NA|TRBV14|TRBD1
CASSRQGGAYTGELFF
TGTGCCAGCAGCCGCCAAGGGGGCGCTTACACCGGGGAGCTGTTTTTT
>TRBJ1-4|18|NA|TRBV4-3|NA
CASSQDRPASATNEKLFF
TGCGCCAGCAGCCAAGATCGCCCAGCCTCTGCAACTAATGAAAAACTGTTTTTT
>TRBJ1-1|13|NA|TRBV4-3|NA
CASSPGVNTEAFF
TGCGCCAGCAGCCCAGGGGTGAACACTGAAGCTTTCTTT
>TRBJ1-2|16|NA|TRBV7-9|NA
CASSRKKYRKTYGYTF
TGTGCCAGCAGCCGTAAAAAATACCGAAAGACCTATGGCTACACCTTC
>TRBJ1-4|13|NA|TRBV15|NA
CATSEWTNEKLFF
TGTGCCACCAGCGAATGGACTAATGAAAAACTGTTTTTT
>TRBJ2-1|15|NA|TRBV7-2|NA
CASSEGGSLYNEQFF
TGTGCCAGCAGCGAAGGTGGGTCCCTTTACAATGAGCAGTTCTTC
>TRBJ2-1|13|NA|TRBV29-1|NA
CSSTPGTSNEQFF
TGCAGCTCAACCCCCGGGACAAGCAATGAGCAGTTCTTC
>TRBJ2-7|17|NA|TRBV7-8|TRBD1
CASSLAYKGQLTYEQYF
TGTGCCAGCAGCTTAGCCTATAAGGGACAGCTGACCTACGAGCAGTACTTC
>TRBJ2-1|10|NA|TRBV20-1|NA
CSARATEQFF
TGCAGTGCTAGAGCGACCGAGCAGTTCTTC